The T cell receptor (beta chain) under discussion was sequenced for a study of tissue T cells after allogeneic stem cell transplantation. Study-level findings and limits: Which tissue TCRs were alloreactive or antigen-specific was not determined. Some clones might be persisting host cells. TCR repertoires tracked anatomic similarity, regardless of disease or transplant status.

TCRbeta CDR3 was sequenced at survey depth with template counts. Assay used: immunoSEQ multiplex PCR; TCRdb lists only in-frame clones, some missing. The sample includes several thousand clones, approximately 79% of them seen just once. This clone was recorded a few times. What it binds is not known. Adult allogeneic hematopoietic cell transplant recipients with steroid-refractory graft-versus-host disease were prospectively enrolled for research autopsy. CDR3 length: 13 amino acids. The J segment lost 2 bases and the V segment lost 6 bases, leaving 3 bases of the junction unmatched. CDR1 and CDR2 from the germline V gene are MDHEN and SYDVKM.

Sequencing was performed on left colon tissue, taken at autopsy. This chain joins TRBV28 and TRBJ2-7, with 8 bases identical to TRBD2. The sequence was collected from a male patient aged 60 or over with steroid-refractory graft-versus-host disease after an allogeneic stem cell transplant. The T cells may come from the graft donor. CDR3 amino acids: CASRRGLAYEQYF. The DNA of the CDR3 is TGTGCCAGCAGAAGGGGACTAGCCTACGAGCAGTACTTC.